This entry features one TCR beta chain sequence. This sample is part of a study of blood T cell repertoires in COVID-19. Produced via immunoSEQ multiplex PCR; TCRdb's table is partial and in-frame only. Of hundreds of thousands of clones detected, around 89% appear once; the ten largest clones hold 0.95% to 1.2%. Germline values: CDR1 SGHRS, CDR2 YFSETQ. Trimming took 5 bases from V and 3 from J, leaving 12 bases between them. The CDR3 runs 13 residues. Sequenced material: PBMCs or T cells enriched from blood (not recorded which). This sequence originates from a young man who had recovered from COVID-19. V and J are TRBV5-1 and TRBJ2-7; D is unresolved. The CDR3, as DNA: TGCGCCAGCAGTGGGCGAGACCTCTACGAGCAGTACTTC. It is translated as CASSGRDLYEQYF.